A selection of T cell receptor beta chains follows, all from one sample in a study of shared clonotypes between healthy human individuals. The method was immunoSEQ multiplex PCR; TCRdb's version includes in-frame clones alone and lacks a portion of them. Altogether 2,100,000 or so clones are present, approximately 96% being singletons, with the ten largest covering 0.13%. The sample taken for sequencing was naive CD4+ T cells sorted from blood. The receptors originated from a man in his late teens or twenties in good health. CDR3s include the opening cysteine and the closing phenylalanine or tryptophan. The D gene is left open where the match is weak. Clone size is stated in some rows and not others, as once, few, many or a class when expanded.

DNA: TGTGCCAGCAGCTTGGGGTTGGGCACCGAGCAGTACTTC
CDR3: CASSLGLGTEQYF
D: .
V: TRBV5-6
size: .
J: TRBJ2-7

DNA: TGTGCCTGGAGGGCACACATGAACACTGAAGCTTTCTTT
CDR3: CAWRAHMNTEAFF
D: .
V: TRBV30
size: .
J: TRBJ1-1

DNA: TGTGCCAGCAGCCTCGACGGGTGGGGGTCGAACACCGGGGAGCTGTTTTTT
CDR3: CASSLDGWGSNTGELFF
D: .
V: TRBV6-4
size: .
J: TRBJ2-2

DNA: TGTGCCAGCAGTTTAGCGGGACGGGCTTTCTTT
CDR3: CASSLAGRAFF
D: .
V: TRBV28
size: .
J: TRBJ1-1

DNA: TGTGCCAGTAGTATAAATTACGGGAGTCAAGAGACCCAGTACTTC
CDR3: CASSINYGSQETQYF
D: .
V: TRBV19
size: .
J: TRBJ2-5

DNA: TGTGCCAGCAGCGCCAATATAGCGGGGAGCTCCTACAATGAGCAGTTCTTC
CDR3: CASSANIAGSSYNEQFF
D: TRBD2
V: TRBV9
size: .
J: TRBJ2-1

DNA: TGTGCCAGCAGCTTAGTTTATCAGGGCACCTACGAGCAGTACTTC
CDR3: CASSLVYQGTYEQYF
D: .
V: TRBV11-2
size: .
J: TRBJ2-7

DNA: TGCAGCGTTGAGTCGGTTAACTATGGCTACACCTTC
CDR3: CSVESVNYGYTF
D: .
V: TRBV29-1
size: .
J: TRBJ1-2

DNA: TGTGCCAGCACCGAAGGGGCCCCGGCTGGGGCCAACGTCCTGACTTTC
CDR3: CASTEGAPAGANVLTF
D: .
V: TRBV2
size: .
J: TRBJ2-6

DNA: TGCGCCAGCAGCCGTCTACTGAATTCACCCCTCCACTTT
CDR3: CASSRLLNSPLHF
D: .
V: TRBV4-1
size: few
J: TRBJ1-6

DNA: TGCGCCAGCAGCTTGGGGGGGCAGCCATACGAGCAGTACTTC
CDR3: CASSLGGQPYEQYF
D: .
V: TRBV5-1
size: .
J: TRBJ2-7

DNA: TGTGCCAGCAGAGCCTATCTTGCGGGGACAGGAGACGCCTATGGCTACACCTTC
CDR3: CASRAYLAGTGDAYGYTF
D: TRBD1
V: TRBV27
size: .
J: TRBJ1-2

DNA: TGTGCCAGCAGCCAAGGGACTTTGAACATTCAGTACTTC
CDR3: CASSQGTLNIQYF
D: .
V: TRBV14
size: .
J: TRBJ2-4

DNA: TGTGCCAGCAGCAAAGTAGGGGAGACAGGGAAGAATGAAAAACTGTTTTTT
CDR3: CASSKVGETGKNEKLFF
D: .
V: TRBV21-1
size: .
J: TRBJ1-4

DNA: TGTGCCAGCGCCCCAGGAGGGGGCGGCAATCAGCCCCAGCATTTT
CDR3: CASAPGGGGNQPQHF
D: TRBD1
V: TRBV28
size: .
J: TRBJ1-5

DNA: TGCGCCAGCAGCTCGGGACTAGCGGGAGGGCGAGATTCCCTTATCTCCTACAATGAGCAGTTCTTC
CDR3: CASSSGLAGGRDSLISYNEQFF
D: TRBD2
V: TRBV5-1
size: .
J: TRBJ2-1